This section outlines one TCR beta chain sequence together with its context. Antigen: not known. The data were taken from a study of OX40 agonist ivuxolimab in advanced cancers. Study information: Cohort: 82.7% men, mean age 60, aged roughly 23 to 90. Findings and limits, study-wide: It was not determined which antigens were specifically recognized by the peripheral T cells that had undergone clonal expansion.

A history of autoimmune disease or systemic immunosuppression excluded patients. The sampling schedule covered blood at baseline, cycle 4 day 1, and cycle 7 day 1. Trimming shortened V by 5 bases and J by 3 bases, and 11 bases separated the two germline ends. Germline values: CDR1 SGHVS, CDR2 FNYEAQ. This CDR3 has 14 residues. Profiling relied on immunoSEQ multiplex PCR, and the TCRdb table lists in-frame clones only, not all of them. The sample includes roughly 80,000 clones, around four fifths of them seen just once. The sequences come from CD4+ or CD8+ T cells sorted from blood, collected in a trial of the OX40 agonist ivuxolimab. The source is an adult with an advanced solid tumor such as melanoma, head and neck, liver or kidney cancer. The chain uses TRBV7-6 and TRBJ1-3; D not certain. The CDR3 region is CASSTRADGNTIYF. The CDR3 DNA reads TGTGCCAGCAGCACCAGAGCGGATGGAAACACCATATATTTT.